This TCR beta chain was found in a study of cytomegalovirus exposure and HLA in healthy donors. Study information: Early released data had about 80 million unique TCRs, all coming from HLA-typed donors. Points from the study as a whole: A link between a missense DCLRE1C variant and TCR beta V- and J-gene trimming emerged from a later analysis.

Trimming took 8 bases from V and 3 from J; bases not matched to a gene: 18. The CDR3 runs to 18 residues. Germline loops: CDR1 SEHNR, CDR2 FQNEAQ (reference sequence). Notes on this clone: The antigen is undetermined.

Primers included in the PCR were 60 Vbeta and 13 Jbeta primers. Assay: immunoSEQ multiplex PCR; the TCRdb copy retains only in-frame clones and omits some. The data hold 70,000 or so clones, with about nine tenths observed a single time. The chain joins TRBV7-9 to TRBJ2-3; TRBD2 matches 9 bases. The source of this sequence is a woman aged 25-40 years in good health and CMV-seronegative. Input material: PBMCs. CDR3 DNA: TGTGCCAGCTTGTCGGGGCTAGCGGGAAGTAAGGGTACAGATACGCAGTATTTT. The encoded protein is CASLSGLAGSKGTDTQYF.